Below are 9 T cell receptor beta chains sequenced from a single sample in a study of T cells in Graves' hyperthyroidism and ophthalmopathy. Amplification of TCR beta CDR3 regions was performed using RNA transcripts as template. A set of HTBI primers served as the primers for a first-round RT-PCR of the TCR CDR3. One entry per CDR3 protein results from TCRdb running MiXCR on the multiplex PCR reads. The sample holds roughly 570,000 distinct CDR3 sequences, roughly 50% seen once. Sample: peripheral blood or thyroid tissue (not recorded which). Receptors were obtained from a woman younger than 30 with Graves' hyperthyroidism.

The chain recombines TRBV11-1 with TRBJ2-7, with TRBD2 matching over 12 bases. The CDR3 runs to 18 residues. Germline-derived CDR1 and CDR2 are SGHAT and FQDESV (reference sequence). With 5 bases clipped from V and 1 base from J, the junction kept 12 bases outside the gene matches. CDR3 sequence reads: CASSELPGLAGFSYEQYF. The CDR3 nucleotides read TGTGCCAGCAGCGAACTACCGGGACTAGCGGGCTTTTCCTACGAGCAGTACTTC.

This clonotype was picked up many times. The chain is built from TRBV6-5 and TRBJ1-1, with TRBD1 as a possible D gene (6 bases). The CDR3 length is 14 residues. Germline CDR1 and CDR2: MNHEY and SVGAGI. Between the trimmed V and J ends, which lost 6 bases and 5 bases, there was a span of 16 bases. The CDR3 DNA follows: TGTGCCAGCAGGAAACAGGGTAGTAGGACTGAAGCTTTCTTT. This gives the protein CASRKQGSRTEAFF.

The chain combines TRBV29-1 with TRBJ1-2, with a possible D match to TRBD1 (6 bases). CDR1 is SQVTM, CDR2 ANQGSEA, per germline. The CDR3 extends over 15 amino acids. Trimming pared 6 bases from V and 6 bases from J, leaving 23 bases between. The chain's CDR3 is CSVFYERGGSHGYTF. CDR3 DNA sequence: TGCAGCGTCTTCTACGAGCGAGGGGGGAGCCATGGCTACACCTTC.

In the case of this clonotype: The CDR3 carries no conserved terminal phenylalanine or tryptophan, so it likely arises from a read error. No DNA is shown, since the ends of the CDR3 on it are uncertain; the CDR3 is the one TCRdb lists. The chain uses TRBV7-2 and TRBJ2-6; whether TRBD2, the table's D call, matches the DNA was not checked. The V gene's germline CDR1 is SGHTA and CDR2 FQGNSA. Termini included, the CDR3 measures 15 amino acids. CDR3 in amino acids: CASSLGGNGANVPTS.

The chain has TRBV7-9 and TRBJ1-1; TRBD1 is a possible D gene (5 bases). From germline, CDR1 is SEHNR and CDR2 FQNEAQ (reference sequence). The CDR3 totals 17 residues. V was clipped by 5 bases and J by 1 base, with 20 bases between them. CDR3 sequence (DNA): TGTGCCAGCAGCCAAGAGCCTAGCGGGACGGCGAACACTGAAGCTTTCTTT. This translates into CASSQEPSGTANTEAFF.

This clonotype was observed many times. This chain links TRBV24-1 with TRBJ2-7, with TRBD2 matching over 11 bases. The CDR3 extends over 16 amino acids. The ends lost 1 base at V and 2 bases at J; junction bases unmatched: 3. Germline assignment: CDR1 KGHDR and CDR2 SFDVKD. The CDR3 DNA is TGTGCCACCAGTGATTTCGGGACTAGCGGTACCTACGAGCAGTACTTC. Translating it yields CATSDFGTSGTYEQYF.

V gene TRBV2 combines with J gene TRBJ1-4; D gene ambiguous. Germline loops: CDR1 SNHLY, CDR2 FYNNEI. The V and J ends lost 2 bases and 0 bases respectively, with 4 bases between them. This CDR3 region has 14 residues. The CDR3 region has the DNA TGTGCCAGCAGTGAAAGGACAACTAATGAAAAACTGTTTTTT. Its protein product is CASSERTTNEKLFF.

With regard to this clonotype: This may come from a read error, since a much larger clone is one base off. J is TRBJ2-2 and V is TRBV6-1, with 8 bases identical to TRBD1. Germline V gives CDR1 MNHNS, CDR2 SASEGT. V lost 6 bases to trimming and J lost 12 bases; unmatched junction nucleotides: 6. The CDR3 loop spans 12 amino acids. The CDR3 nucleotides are TGTGCCAGCAGGTGGACAGGGAGGAAGCTGTTTTTT. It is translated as CASRWTGRKLFF.

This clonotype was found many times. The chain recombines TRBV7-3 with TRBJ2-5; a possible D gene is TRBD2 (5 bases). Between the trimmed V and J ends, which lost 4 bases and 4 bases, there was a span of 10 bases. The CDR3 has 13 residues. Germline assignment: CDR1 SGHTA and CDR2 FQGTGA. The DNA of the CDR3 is TGTGCCAGCAGCTCCGGAGGTGGAGAGACCCAGTACTTC. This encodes CASSSGGGETQYF.